This TCR beta chain was documented in a study of CD8 T cells in ankylosing spondylitis. Study-wide results and limits: According to the report, clones linked to the disease were significantly enriched in matched synovial fluid samples taken from ankylosing spondylitis patients.

For TCR beta, libraries came from quantitative 5'-RACE with molecular barcodes. TCRdb used MiXCR to reprocess the 5' RACE reads, holding one entry per CDR3 protein. The profile shows around 300,000 distinct CDR3 sequences, 20% to 25% of them singletons. This clonotype was picked up many times. What it recognizes is unknown. CDR1 LGHNA and CDR2 YSLEER come from the germline V gene. The length of the CDR3 is 14 residues. V lost 0 bases to trimming and J lost 7 bases, with 10 bases between them. This TCR came from a female donor with ankylosing spondylitis or in good health (not recorded which). Sequencing was done on a sample of blood, either unsorted or a sorted T cell fraction (not recorded which). The chain uses TRBV4-3 and TRBJ2-1; no definite D call. CDR3 loop: CASSQDWATNEQFF. CDR3 nucleotides: TGCGCCAGCAGCCAAGATTGGGCGACAAATGAGCAGTTCTTC.